The 4 T cell receptor beta chains reported below all come from one sample, sequenced in a study of blood T cell repertoires in COVID-19. Sequencing was performed with immunoSEQ multiplex PCR; in TCRdb, only in-frame clones are kept and a portion is missing. The data show roughly 250,000 clones, 80% to 85% seen once. The sequenced material came from peripheral blood. The receptors shown here come from a person between 65 and 79 years old with COVID-19, enrolled during active disease.

CDR3 region: CASSLGRGGQYF. The CDR3, as DNA: TGTGCCAGCAGTTTAGGCAGGGGTGGGCAGTACTTC. The chain couples TRBV12-3 or TRBV12-4 to TRBJ2-7; the D gene is possibly TRBD1 (6 bases). The CDR3 runs 12 residues. The germline V and J ends were trimmed by 1 base and 9 bases, with 10 bases remaining between them.

The chain has TRBV7-3 and TRBJ2-2; D ambiguous. V lost 3 bases and J 2 bases, leaving 7 bases between the germline ends. CDR3 length equals 14 residues. CDR1 is SGHTA and CDR2 is FQGTGA in the germline V gene. The CDR3 loop is CASSLNRNTGELFF. DNA of the CDR3: TGTGCCAGCAGCTTGAACAGAAACACCGGGGAGCTGTTTTTT.

The rearrangement joins TRBV6-2 or TRBV6-3 to TRBJ2-7; D gene uncertain. The CDR3 is made up of 12 amino acids. Germline V gene lookup returns CDR1 MNHEY and CDR2 SVGEGT. Trimming pared 4 bases from V and 0 bases from J, leaving 4 bases between. CDR3 sequence reads: CASSFLSYEQYF. Here the CDR3 DNA reads TGTGCCAGCAGTTTCCTCTCCTACGAGCAGTACTTC.

The genes are TRBV5-1 and TRBJ2-3; TRBD2 matches 12 bases. The CDR3 has 16 residues. V trimming: 3 bases; J trimming: 0 bases; junction bases outside the gene matches: 2. Per the germline V gene, CDR1 is SGHRS and CDR2 is YFSETQ. CDR3 in amino acids: CASSSGTSGSTDTQYF. CDR3 DNA: TGCGCCAGCAGCTCAGGGACTAGCGGGAGCACAGATACGCAGTATTTT.